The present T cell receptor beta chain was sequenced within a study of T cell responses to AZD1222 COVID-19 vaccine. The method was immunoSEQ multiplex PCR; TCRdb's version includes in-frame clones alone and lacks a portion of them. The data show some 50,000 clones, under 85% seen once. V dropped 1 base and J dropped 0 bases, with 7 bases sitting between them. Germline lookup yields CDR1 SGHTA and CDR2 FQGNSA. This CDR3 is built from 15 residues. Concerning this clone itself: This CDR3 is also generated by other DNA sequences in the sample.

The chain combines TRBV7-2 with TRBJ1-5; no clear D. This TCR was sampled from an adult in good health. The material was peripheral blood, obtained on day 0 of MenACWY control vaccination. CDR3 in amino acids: CASSLGGGSNQPQHF. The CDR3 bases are TGTGCCAGCAGCTTAGGCGGCGGTAGCAATCAGCCCCAGCATTTT.